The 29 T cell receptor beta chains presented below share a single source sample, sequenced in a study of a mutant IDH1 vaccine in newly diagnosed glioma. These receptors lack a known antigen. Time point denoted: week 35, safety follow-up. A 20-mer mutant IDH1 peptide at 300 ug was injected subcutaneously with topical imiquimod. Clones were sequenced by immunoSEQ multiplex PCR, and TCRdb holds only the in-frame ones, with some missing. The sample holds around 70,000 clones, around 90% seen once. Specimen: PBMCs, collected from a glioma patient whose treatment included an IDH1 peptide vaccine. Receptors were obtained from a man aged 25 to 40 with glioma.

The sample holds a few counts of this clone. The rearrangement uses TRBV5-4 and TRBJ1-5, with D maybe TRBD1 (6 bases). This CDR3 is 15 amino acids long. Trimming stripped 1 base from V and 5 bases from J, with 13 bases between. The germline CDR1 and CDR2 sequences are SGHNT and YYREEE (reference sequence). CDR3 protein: CASSLNPNRDQPQHF. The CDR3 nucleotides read TGTGCCAGCAGCTTGAATCCGAACAGGGATCAGCCCCAGCATTTT.

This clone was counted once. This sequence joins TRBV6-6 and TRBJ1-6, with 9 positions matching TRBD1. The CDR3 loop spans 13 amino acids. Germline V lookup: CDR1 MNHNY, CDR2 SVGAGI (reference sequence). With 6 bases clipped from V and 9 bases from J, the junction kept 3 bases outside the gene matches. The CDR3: CASRVTGGSPLHF. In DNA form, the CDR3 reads TGTGCCAGCAGGGTGACAGGGGGTTCACCCCTCCACTTT.

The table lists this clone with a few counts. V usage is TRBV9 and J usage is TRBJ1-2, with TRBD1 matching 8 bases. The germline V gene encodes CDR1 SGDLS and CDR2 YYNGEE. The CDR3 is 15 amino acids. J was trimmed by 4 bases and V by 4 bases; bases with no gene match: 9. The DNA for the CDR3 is TGTGCCAGCAGCCCGAGGACAGGGATGTCCTATGGCTACACCTTC. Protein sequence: CASSPRTGMSYGYTF.

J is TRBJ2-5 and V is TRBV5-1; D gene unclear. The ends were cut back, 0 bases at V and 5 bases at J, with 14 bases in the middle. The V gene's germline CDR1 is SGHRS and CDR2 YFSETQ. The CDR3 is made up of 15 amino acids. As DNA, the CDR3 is TGCGCCAGCAGCTTGGGGCTACAATTCTCGGAGACCCAGTACTTC. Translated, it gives CASSLGLQFSETQYF.

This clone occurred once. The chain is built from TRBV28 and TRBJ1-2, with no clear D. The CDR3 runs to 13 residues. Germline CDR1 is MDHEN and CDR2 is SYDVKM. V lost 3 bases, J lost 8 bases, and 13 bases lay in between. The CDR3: CASSFMGPRGYTF. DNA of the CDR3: TGTGCCAGCAGTTTTATGGGCCCACGGGGCTACACCTTC.

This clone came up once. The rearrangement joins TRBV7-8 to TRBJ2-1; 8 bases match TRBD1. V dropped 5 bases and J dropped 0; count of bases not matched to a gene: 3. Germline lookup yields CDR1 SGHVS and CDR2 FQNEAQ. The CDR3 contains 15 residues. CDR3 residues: CASSGDRSSYNEQFF. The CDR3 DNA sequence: TGTGCCAGCAGCGGGGACAGGAGCTCCTACAATGAGCAGTTCTTC.

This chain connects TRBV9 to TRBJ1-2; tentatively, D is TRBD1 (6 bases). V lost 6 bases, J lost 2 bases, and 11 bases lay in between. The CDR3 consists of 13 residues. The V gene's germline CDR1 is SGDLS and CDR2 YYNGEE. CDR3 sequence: CASKRTENYGYTF. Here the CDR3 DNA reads TGTGCCAGCAAGCGGACAGAGAACTATGGCTACACCTTC.

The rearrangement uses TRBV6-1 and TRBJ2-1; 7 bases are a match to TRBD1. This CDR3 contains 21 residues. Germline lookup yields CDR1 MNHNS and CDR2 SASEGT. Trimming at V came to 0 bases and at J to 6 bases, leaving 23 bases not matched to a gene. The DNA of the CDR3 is TGTGCCAGCAGTGAAGCTTCGAGGGGGCTACTTAGACCCCTAAGCACCAATGAGCAGTTCTTC. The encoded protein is CASSEASRGLLRPLSTNEQFF.

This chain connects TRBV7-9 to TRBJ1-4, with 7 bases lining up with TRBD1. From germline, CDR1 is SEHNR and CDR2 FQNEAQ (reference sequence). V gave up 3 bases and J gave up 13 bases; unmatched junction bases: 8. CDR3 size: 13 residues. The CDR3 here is CASSFETGRRLFF. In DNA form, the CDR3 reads TGTGCCAGCAGCTTCGAGACAGGGAGAAGACTGTTTTTT. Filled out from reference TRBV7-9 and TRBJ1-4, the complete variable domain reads DTGVSQNPRHKITKRGQNVTFRCDPISEHNRLYWYRQTLGQGPEFLTYFQNEAQLEKSRLLSDRFSAERPKGSFSTLEIQRTEQGDSAMYLCASSFETGRRLFFGSGTQLSVL.

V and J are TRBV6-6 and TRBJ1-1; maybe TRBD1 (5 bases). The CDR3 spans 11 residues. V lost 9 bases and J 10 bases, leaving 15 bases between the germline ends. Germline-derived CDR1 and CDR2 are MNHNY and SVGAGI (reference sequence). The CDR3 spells CASYTGSGAFF. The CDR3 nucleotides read TGTGCCAGTTATACAGGCTCCGGAGCTTTCTTT.

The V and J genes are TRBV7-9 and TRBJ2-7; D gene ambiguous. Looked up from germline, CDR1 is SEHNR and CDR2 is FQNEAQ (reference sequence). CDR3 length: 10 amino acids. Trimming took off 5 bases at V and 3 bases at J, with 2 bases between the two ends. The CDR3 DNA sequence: TGTGCCAGCAGCGGCTACGAGCAGTACTTC. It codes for CASSGYEQYF.

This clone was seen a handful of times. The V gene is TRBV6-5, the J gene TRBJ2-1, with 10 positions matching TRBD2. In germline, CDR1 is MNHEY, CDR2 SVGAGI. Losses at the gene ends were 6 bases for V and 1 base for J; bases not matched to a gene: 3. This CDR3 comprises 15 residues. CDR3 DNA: TGTGCCAGCAGGTTGGGACTAGCGTCCTACAATGAGCAGTTCTTC. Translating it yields CASRLGLASYNEQFF.

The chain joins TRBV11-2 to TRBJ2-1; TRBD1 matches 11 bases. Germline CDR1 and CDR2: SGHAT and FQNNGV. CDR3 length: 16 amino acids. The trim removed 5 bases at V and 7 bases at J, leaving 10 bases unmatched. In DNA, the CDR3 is TGTGCCAGCAGCCAGGGAGGACAGGGGGCTTGGAATGAGCAGTTCTTC. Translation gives CASSQGGQGAWNEQFF.

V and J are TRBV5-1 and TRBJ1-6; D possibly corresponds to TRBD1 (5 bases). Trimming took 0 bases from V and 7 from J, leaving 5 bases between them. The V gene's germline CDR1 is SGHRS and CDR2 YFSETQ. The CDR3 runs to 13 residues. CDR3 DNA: TGCGCCAGCAGCTTGGAGGGGAATTCACCCCTCCACTTT. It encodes CASSLEGNSPLHF.

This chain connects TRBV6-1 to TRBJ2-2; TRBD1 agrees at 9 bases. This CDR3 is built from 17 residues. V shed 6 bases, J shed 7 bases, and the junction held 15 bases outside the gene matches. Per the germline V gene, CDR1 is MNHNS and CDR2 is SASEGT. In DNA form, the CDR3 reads TGTGCCAGCAGCGAAATCCCGGGACAGGGATCGGTCGGGGAGCTGTTTTTT. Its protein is CASSEIPGQGSVGELFF.

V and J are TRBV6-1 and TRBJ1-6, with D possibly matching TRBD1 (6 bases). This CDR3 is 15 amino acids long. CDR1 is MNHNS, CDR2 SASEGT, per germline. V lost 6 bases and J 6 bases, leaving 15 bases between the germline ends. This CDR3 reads CASSPDSEGNSPLHF. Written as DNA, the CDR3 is TGTGCCAGCAGCCCGGACAGCGAAGGTAATTCACCCCTCCACTTT.

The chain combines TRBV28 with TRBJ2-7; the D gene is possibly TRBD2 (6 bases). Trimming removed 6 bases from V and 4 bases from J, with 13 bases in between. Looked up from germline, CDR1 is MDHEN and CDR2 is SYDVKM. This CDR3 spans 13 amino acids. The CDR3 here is CASRVGGNYEQYF. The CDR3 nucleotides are TGTGCCAGCAGGGTCGGAGGGAATTACGAGCAGTACTTC.

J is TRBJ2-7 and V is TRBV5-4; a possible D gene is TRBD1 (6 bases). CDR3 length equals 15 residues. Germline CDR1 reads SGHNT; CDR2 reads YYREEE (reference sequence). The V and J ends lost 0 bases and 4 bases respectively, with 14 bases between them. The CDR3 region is CASSLVTGTSYEQYF. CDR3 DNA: TGTGCCAGCAGCTTGGTTACAGGGACCAGTTACGAGCAGTACTTC.

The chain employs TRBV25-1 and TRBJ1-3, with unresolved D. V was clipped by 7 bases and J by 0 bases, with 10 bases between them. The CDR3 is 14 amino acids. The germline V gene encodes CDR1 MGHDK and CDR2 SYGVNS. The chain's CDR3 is CASKATVSGNTIYF. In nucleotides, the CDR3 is TGTGCCAGCAAGGCGACGGTCTCTGGAAACACCATATATTTT.

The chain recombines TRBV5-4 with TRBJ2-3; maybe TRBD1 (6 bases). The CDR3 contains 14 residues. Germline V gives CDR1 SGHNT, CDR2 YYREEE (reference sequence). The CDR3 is CAARGPRVTDTQYF. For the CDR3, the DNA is TGTGCTGCCAGGGGCCCGAGGGTCACAGATACGCAGTATTTT.

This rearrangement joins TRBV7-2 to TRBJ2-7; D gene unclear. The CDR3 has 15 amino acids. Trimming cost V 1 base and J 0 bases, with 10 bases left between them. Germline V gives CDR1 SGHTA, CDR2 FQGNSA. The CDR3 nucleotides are TGTGCCAGCAGCTTAGTAGTTGACAACTCCTACGAGCAGTACTTC. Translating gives CASSLVVDNSYEQYF.

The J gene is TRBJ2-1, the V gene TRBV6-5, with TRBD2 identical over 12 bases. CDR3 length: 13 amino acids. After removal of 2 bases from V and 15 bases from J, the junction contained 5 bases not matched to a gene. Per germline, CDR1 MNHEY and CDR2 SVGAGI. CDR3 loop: CASSYVTSGGMFF. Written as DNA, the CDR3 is TGTGCCAGCAGTTACGTAACTAGCGGGGGGATGTTCTTC.

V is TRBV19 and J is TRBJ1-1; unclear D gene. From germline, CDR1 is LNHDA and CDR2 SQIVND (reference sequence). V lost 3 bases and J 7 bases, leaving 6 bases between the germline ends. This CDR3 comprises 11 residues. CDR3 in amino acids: CASSIWGEAFF. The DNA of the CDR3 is TGTGCCAGTAGTATCTGGGGTGAAGCTTTCTTT.

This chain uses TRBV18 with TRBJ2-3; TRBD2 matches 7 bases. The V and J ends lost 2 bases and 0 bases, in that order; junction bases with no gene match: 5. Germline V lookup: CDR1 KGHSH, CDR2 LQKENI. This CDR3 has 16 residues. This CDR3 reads CASSPMAGDSTDTQYF. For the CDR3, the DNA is TGTGCCAGCTCACCAATGGCGGGGGACAGCACAGATACGCAGTATTTT.

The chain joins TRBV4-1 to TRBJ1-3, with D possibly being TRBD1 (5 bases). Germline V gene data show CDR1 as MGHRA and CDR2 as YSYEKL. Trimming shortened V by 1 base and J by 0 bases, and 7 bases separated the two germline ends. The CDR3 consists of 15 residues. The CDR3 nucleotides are TGCGCCAGCAGCCAAGGACAGTTCTCTGGAAACACCATATATTTT. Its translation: CASSQGQFSGNTIYF.

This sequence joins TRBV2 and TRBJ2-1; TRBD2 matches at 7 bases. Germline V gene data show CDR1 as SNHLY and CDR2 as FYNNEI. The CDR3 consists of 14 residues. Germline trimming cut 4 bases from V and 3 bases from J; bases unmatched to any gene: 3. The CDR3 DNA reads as TGTGCCAGCAGTGGCCTAGCGGTCTACAATGAGCAGTTCTTC. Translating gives CASSGLAVYNEQFF.

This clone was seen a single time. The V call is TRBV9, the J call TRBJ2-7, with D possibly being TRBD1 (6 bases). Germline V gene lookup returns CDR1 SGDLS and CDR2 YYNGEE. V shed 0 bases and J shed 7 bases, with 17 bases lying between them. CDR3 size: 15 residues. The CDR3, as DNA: TGTGCCAGCAGCGTAGGGGGACAAACTACTGGTGAGCAGTACTTC. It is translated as CASSVGGQTTGEQYF.

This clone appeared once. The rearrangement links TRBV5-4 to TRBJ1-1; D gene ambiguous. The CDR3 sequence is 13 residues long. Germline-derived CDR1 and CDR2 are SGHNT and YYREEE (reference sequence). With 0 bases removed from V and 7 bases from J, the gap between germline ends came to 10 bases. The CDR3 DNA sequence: TGTGCCAGCAGCTTGGGAGGGAGGCGTGAAGCTTTCTTT. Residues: CASSLGGRREAFF. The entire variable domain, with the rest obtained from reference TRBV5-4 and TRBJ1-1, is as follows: ETGVTQSPTHLIKTRGQQVTLRCSSQSGHNTVSWYQQALGQGPQFIFQYYREEENGRGNFPPRFSGLQFPNYSSELNVNALELDDSALYLCASSLGGRREAFFGQGTRLTVV.

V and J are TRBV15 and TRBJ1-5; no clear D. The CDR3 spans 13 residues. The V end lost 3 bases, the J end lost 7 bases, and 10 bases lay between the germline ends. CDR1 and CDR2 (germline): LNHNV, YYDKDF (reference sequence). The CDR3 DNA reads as TGTGCCACCAGCAGCGGGCAGAGGCAGCCCCAGCATTTT. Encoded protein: CATSSGQRQPQHF. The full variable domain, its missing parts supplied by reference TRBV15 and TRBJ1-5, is DAMVIQNPRYQVTQFGKPVTLSCSQTLNHNVMYWYQQKSSQAPKLLFHYYDKDFNNEADTPDNFQSRRPNTSFCFLDIRSPGLGDTAMYLCATSSGQRQPQHFGDGTRLSIL.